This T cell receptor beta chain came from a study of T cell changes during pregnancy in multiple sclerosis. The CDR3 spans 15 residues. Germline V gene lookup returns CDR1 ENHRY and CDR2 SYGVKD. V lost 6 bases to trimming and J lost 9 bases; unmatched junction nucleotides: 8. Sequencing was performed with immunoSEQ multiplex PCR; in TCRdb, only in-frame clones are kept and a portion is missing. Counted here are 55,000 to 80,000 clones, 80% to 95% occurring once; the ten biggest clones make up about 3%. This sequence was found in a female donor with multiple sclerosis, enrolled in a pregnancy study. The source was CD8+ T cells from peripheral blood mononuclear cells, collected in the second trimester of pregnancy. This chain joins TRBV10-3 and TRBJ2-1, with 13 bases matching TRBD2. DNA of the CDR3: TGTGCCATCAGCCTTGGACTAGCGGGAGAGTCTGAGCAGTTCTTC. Translation gives CAISLGLAGESEQFF.